The 16 T cell receptor beta chains in this list originate from one sample, sequenced in a study of PD-1 blockade in classical Hodgkin lymphoma. Noted time point: cycle 4 day 1 (C4D1), after less than 7 weeks of nivolumab. Every patient was affected by relapse after autologous stem cell transplantation, while exposure to brentuximab vedotin was not uniform. Measured with immunoSEQ multiplex PCR; TCRdb has only the in-frame clones, and not every one. The sample yields approximately 65,000 clones, 85% to 95% seen once. This sample comprised peripheral blood mononuclear cells (PBMCs), obtained before the fourth cycle of nivolumab. The receptors here all came from a human donor with classical Hodgkin lymphoma.

J is TRBJ1-2 and V is TRBV13; perhaps TRBD1 as D (6 bases). Germline CDR1 is PRHDT and CDR2 is FYEKMQ (reference sequence). Trimming shortened V by 0 bases and J by 4 bases, and 18 bases separated the two germline ends. The CDR3 runs to 17 residues. In DNA, the CDR3 is TGTGCCAGCAGCTTAGGGCTGGGGGCAGGCGGGTCCTATGGCTACACCTTC. Translation: CASSLGLGAGGSYGYTF.

This sequence joins TRBV2 and TRBJ2-1; 7 bases line up with TRBD1. V gave up 8 bases and J gave up 5 bases; unmatched junction bases: 12. CDR3 length: 15 residues. Looked up from germline, CDR1 is SNHLY and CDR2 is FYNNEI. The CDR3 DNA reads as TGTGCCAGCGGAAAACAGGGGATAGCCGACAATGAGCAGTTCTTC. Translated, it gives CASGKQGIADNEQFF.

The gene calls are TRBV4-1 and TRBJ2-1; TRBD2 aligns across 8 bases. The germline V gene encodes CDR1 MGHRA and CDR2 YSYEKL. After removal of 2 bases from V and 10 bases from J, the junction contained 7 bases not matched to a gene. This CDR3 contains 14 residues. The CDR3 spells CASSQSGLAGEQFF. CDR3 coding DNA: TGCGCCAGCAGCCAATCCGGACTAGCTGGAGAGCAGTTCTTC.

The chain is built from TRBV7-2 and TRBJ1-6; D uncertain. V was trimmed by 5 bases and J by 3 bases, leaving 11 bases between them. In germline, CDR1 is SGHTA, CDR2 FQGNSA. The CDR3 runs 15 residues. CDR3 nucleotides: TGTGCCAGCAGCCCCCGGAGTAGCTATAATTCACCCCTCCACTTT. This sequence encodes CASSPRSSYNSPLHF.

CDR3 protein: CASSSVADTEAFF. The DNA for the CDR3 is TGTGCCAGCAGTTCGGTGGCGGACACTGAAGCTTTCTTT. The V call is TRBV27, the J call TRBJ1-1; D gene unclear. The CDR3 is 13 residues long. Germline values: CDR1 MNHEY, CDR2 SMNVEV (reference sequence). V lost 4 bases and J lost 3, with 9 bases in between.

A few counts support this clone. The chain links TRBV18 to TRBJ1-2; D is perhaps TRBD1 (5 bases). The V gene lost 3 bases and the J gene lost 5 bases, with 13 bases spanning the gap. There are 14 residues in the CDR3. Germline CDR1 is KGHSH and CDR2 is LQKENI. DNA for the CDR3: TGTGCCAGCTCACCTCCGGGGCAAGGATATGGCTACACCTTC. Translated, it gives CASSPPGQGYGYTF.

V is TRBV5-8 and J is TRBJ2-1; TRBD1 might be the D (6 bases). The germline V and J ends were trimmed by 0 bases and 9 bases, with 10 bases remaining between them. Germline V gene sequence: CDR1 SGHTS, CDR2 YDEGEE. This CDR3 comprises 13 residues. The CDR3 DNA follows: TGTGCCAGCAGCTTGGACAGGGCTGCTGAGCAGTTCTTC. Protein: CASSLDRAAEQFF. The whole variable domain, filled in from reference TRBV5-8 and TRBJ2-1, reads EAGVTQSPTHLIKTRGQQATLRCSPISGHTSVYWYQQALGLGLQFLLWYDEGEERNRGNFPPRFSGRQFPNYSSELNVNALELEDSALYLCASSLDRAAEQFFGPGTRLTVL.

The CDR3 region has the DNA TGCGCCAGCAGCCCCTCCGGGGACACAACCTACGAGCAGTACTTC. Translated, it gives CASSPSGDTTYEQYF. J is TRBJ2-7 and V is TRBV4-1; D may be TRBD1 (6 bases). CDR1 and CDR2 from the germline V gene are MGHRA and YSYEKL. There are 15 residues in the CDR3. Between the trimmed V and J ends, which lost 4 bases and 2 bases, there was a span of 15 bases.

The genes are TRBV7-9 and TRBJ1-6, with 7 bases lining up with TRBD1. Germline V CDR1 and CDR2: SEHNR, FQNEAQ (reference sequence). V lost 5 bases and J lost 8; bases outside the gene matches: 6. This CDR3 is built from 14 residues. In DNA form, the CDR3 reads TGTGCCAGCAGCGAAACAGGGGCCTATTCACCCCTCCACTTT. This gives the protein CASSETGAYSPLHF.

The chain is built from TRBV10-2 and TRBJ2-7; D unresolved. This CDR3 is 13 amino acids long. V lost 3 bases and J lost 4, with 10 bases in between. Per germline, CDR1 WSHSY and CDR2 SAAADI. CDR3 coding DNA: TGCGCCAGCAGTGATGGCCGTGGGTACGAGCAGTACTTC. Residues: CASSDGRGYEQYF.

The gene calls are TRBV7-9 and TRBJ2-7, with D unclear. Trimming shortened V by 0 bases and J by 2 bases, and 5 bases separated the two germline ends. The CDR3 sequence is 13 residues long. Germline-derived CDR1 and CDR2 are SEHNR and FQNEAQ (reference sequence). The CDR3 loop reads CASSLAPAYEQYF. CDR3 sequence (DNA): TGTGCCAGCAGCTTAGCCCCGGCCTACGAGCAGTACTTC.

The chain recombines TRBV4-1 with TRBJ1-5, with TRBD1 as a possible D gene (6 bases). The CDR3 runs 18 residues. Germline-derived CDR1 and CDR2 are MGHRA and YSYEKL. Trimming took 1 base from V and 1 from J, leaving 17 bases between them. The CDR3 bases are TGCGCCAGCAGCCAAGTGCTCTTGGGGGGCCGGAGCAATCAGCCCCAGCATTTT. Amino acids: CASSQVLLGGRSNQPQHF.

The gene calls are TRBV4-2 and TRBJ2-1; TRBD2 is a possible D gene (5 bases). Trimming shortened V by 1 base and J by 0 bases, and 16 bases separated the two germline ends. This CDR3 contains 18 residues. Germline CDR1 reads LGHNA; CDR2 reads YNFKEQ. CDR3 sequence reads: CASSQAQFEGSSYNEQFF. The CDR3 nucleotides read TGTGCCAGCAGCCAAGCCCAGTTCGAGGGAAGCTCCTACAATGAGCAGTTCTTC.

The chain has TRBV9 and TRBJ2-1; D ambiguous. V lost 3 bases to trimming and J lost 9 bases, with 13 bases between them. CDR1 is SGDLS, CDR2 YYNGEE, per germline. The CDR3 covers 13 residues. The CDR3 DNA is TGTGCCAGCAGCGCCACTAATTCGGGTGAGCAGTTCTTC. It codes for CASSATNSGEQFF.

V usage is TRBV2 and J usage is TRBJ2-7; no clear D. The germline V gene encodes CDR1 SNHLY and CDR2 FYNNEI. The CDR3 covers 13 residues. V was trimmed by 1 base and J by 2 bases, leaving 6 bases between them. The chain's CDR3 is CASSEGLAYEQYF. The CDR3 DNA sequence: TGTGCCAGCAGTGAAGGGTTAGCCTACGAGCAGTACTTC.

This rearrangement joins TRBV5-6 to TRBJ1-4; weak D call: TRBD1 (5 bases). V lost 0 bases and J lost 7, with 7 bases in between. The V gene's germline CDR1 is SGHDT and CDR2 YYEEEE. The CDR3 consists of 13 residues. The CDR3 DNA reads TGTGCCAGCAGCTTGGTTAGGGGTGAAAAACTGTTTTTT. It is translated as CASSLVRGEKLFF. Full variable domain (rest looked up from reference TRBV5-6 and TRBJ1-4): DAGVTQSPTHLIKTRGQQVTLRCSPKSGHDTVSWYQQALGQGPQFIFQYYEEEERQRGNFPDRFSGHQFPNYSSELNVNALLLGDSALYLCASSLVRGEKLFFGSGTQLSVL.